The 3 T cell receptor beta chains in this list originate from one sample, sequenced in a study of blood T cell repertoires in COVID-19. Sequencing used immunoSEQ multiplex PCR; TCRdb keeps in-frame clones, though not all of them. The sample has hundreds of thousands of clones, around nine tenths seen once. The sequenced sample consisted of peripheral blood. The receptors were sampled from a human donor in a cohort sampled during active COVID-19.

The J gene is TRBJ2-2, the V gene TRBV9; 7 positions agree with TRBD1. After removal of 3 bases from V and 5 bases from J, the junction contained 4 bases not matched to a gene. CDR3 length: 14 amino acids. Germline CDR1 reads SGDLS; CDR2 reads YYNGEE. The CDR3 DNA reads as TGTGCCAGCAGCGAGATACAGGGGACCGGGGAGCTGTTTTTT. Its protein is CASSEIQGTGELFF.

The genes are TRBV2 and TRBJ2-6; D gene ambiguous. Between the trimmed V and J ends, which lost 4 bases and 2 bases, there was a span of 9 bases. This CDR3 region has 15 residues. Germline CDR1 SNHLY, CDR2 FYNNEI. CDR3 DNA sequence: TGTGCCAGCAGTGGAGTCCTTCCTGGGGCCAACGTCCTGACTTTC. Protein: CASSGVLPGANVLTF.

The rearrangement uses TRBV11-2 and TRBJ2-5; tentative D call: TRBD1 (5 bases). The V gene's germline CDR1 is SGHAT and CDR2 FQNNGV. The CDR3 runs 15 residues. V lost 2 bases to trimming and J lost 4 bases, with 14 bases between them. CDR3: CASSLNRLGVETQYF. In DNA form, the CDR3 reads TGTGCCAGCAGCTTAAATCGGCTAGGGGTAGAGACCCAGTACTTC.